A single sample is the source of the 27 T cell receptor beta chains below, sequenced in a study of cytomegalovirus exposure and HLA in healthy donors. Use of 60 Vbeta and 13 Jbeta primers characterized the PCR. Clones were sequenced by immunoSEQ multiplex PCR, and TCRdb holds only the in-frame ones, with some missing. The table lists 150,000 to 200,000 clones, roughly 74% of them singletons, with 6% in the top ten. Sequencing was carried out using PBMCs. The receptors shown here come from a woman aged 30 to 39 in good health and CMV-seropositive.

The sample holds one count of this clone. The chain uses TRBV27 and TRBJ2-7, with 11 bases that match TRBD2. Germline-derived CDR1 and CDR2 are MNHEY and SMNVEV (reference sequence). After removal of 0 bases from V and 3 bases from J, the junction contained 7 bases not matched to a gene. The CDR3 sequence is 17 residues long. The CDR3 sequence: CASSLSGLADRRYEQYF. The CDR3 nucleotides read TGTGCCAGCAGTTTATCGGGACTAGCGGACAGACGCTACGAGCAGTACTTC.

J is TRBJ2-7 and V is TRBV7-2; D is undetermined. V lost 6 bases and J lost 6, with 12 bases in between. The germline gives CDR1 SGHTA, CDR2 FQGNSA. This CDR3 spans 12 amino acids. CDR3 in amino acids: CASRRYRGEQYF. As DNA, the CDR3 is TGTGCCAGCAGAAGGTACCGAGGCGAGCAGTACTTC.

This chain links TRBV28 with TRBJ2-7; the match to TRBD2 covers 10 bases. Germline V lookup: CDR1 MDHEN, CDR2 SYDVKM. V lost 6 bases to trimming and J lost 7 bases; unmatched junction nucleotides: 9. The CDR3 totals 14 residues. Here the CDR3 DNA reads TGTGCCAGCAGCTATCTAGCGGGAGTGGGGGAGCAGTACTTC. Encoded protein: CASSYLAGVGEQYF.

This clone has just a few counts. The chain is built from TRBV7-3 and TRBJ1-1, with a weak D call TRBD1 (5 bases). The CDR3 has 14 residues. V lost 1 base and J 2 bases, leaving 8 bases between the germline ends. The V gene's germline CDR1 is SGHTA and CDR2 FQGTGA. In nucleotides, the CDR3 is TGTGCCAGCAGCTTAATAGGACATAACACTGAAGCTTTCTTT. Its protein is CASSLIGHNTEAFF.

CDR3 protein: CASSSTAGVGNTIYF. DNA of the CDR3: TGTGCCAGCAGTTCGACAGCGGGTGTTGGAAACACCATATATTTT. V and J are TRBV28 and TRBJ1-3; TRBD1 is a possible D gene (5 bases). From germline, CDR1 is MDHEN and CDR2 SYDVKM. V was pared by 4 bases and J by 3 bases, with 13 bases between. CDR3 length: 15 amino acids.

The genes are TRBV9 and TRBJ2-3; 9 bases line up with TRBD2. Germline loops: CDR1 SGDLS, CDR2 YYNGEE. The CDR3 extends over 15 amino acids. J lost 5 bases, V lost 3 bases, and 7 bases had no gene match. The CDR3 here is CASSDGLAFGDTQYF. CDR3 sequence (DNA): TGTGCCAGCAGCGACGGACTAGCGTTTGGAGATACGCAGTATTTT.

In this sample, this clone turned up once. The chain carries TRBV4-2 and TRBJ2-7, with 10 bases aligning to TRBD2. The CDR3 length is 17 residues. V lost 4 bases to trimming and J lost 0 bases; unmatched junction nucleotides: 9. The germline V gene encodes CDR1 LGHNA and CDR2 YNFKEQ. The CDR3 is CASSPLIAGGPSYEQYF. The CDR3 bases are TGTGCCAGCAGCCCCCTCATAGCGGGAGGCCCCTCCTACGAGCAGTACTTC.

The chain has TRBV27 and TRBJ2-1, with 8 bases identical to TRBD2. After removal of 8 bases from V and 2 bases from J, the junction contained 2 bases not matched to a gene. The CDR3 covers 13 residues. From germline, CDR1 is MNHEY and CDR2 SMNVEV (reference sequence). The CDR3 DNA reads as TGTGCCAGCGGGACTAGGGCCTACAATGAGCAGTTCTTC. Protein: CASGTRAYNEQFF.

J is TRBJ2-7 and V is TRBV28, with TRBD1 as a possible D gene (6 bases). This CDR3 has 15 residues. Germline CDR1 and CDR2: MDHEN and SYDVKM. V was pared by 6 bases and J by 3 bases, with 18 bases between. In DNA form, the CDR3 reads TGTGCCAGCAGACCACAACAGGGTTTTAGCTACGAGCAGTACTTC. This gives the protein CASRPQQGFSYEQYF.

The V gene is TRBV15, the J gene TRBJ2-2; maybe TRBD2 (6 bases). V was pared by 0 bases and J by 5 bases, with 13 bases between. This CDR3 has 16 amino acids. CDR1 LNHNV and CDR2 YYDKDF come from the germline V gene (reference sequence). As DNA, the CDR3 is TGTGCCACCAGCAGAGATCATAGGAGGGATACCGGGGAGCTGTTTTTT. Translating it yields CATSRDHRRDTGELFF.

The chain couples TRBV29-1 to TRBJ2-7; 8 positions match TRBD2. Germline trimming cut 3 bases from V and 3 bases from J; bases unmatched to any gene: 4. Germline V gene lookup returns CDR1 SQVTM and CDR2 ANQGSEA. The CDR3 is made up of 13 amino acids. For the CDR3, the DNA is TGCAGCGTTGAGGGCGCGGGGGGCTACGAGCAGTACTTC. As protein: CSVEGAGGYEQYF.

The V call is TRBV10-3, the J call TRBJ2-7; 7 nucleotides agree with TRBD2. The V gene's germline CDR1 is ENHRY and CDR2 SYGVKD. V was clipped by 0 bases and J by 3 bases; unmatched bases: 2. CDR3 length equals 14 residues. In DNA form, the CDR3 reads TGTGCCATCAGTGAGTCTCGCGGGAGCTACGAGCAGTACTTC. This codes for CAISESRGSYEQYF.

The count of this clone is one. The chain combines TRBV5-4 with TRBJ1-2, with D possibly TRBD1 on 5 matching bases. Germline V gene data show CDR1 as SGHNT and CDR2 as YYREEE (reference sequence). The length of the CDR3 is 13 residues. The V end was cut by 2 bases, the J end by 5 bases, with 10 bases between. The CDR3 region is CASSLVAGYGYTF. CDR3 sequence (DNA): TGTGCCAGCAGCTTAGTTGCAGGGTATGGCTACACCTTC.

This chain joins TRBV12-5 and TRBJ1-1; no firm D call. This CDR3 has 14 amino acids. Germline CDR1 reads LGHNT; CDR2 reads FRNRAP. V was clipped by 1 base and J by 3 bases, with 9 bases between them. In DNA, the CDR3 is TGTGCTAGTGGTTTGGGAGGGTGGGACACTGAAGCTTTCTTT. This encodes CASGLGGWDTEAFF.

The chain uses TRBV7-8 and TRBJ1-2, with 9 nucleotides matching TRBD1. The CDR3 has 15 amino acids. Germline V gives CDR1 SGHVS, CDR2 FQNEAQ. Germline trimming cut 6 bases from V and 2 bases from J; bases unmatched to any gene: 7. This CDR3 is CASSLRDRDNYGYTF. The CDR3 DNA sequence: TGTGCCAGCAGTCTCCGGGACAGGGACAACTATGGCTACACCTTC.

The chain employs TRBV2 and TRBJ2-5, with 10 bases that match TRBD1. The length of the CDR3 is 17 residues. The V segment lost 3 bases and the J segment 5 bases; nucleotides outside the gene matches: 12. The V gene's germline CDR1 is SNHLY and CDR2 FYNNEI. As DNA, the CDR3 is TGTGCCAGCAGTGACTCTGACAGGGGGCGAGTCGGGGAGACCCAGTACTTC. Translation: CASSDSDRGRVGETQYF. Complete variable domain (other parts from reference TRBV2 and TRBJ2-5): EPEVTQTPSHQVTQMGQEVILRCVPISNHLYFYWYRQILGQKVEFLVSFYNNEISEKSEIFDDQFSVERPDGSNFTLKIRSTKLEDSAMYFCASSDSDRGRVGETQYFGPGTRLLVL.

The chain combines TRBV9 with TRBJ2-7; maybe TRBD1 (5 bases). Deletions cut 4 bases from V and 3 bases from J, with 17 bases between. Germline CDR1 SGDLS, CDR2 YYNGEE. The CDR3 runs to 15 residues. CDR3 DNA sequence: TGTGCCAGCAGCCTACGACAGACCCCTTTCTACGAGCAGTACTTC. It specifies CASSLRQTPFYEQYF.

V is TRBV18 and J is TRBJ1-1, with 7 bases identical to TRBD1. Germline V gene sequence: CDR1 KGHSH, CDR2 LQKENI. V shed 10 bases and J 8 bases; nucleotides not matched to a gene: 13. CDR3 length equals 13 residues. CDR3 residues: CATISGTAMEAFF. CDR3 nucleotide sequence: TGTGCCACCATCTCCGGGACAGCCATGGAAGCTTTCTTT.

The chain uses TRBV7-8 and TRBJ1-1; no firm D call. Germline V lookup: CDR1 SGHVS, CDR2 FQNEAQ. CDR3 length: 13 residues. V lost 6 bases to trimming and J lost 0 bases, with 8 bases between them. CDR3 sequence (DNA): TGTGCCAGCAGAGGGAGGCTGAACACTGAAGCTTTCTTT. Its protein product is CASRGRLNTEAFF. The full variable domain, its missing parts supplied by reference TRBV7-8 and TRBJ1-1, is GAGVSQSPRYKVAKRGQDVALRCDPISGHVSLFWYQQALGQGPEFLTYFQNEAQLDKSGLPSDRFFAERPEGSVSTLKIQRTQQEDSAVYLCASRGRLNTEAFFGQGTRLTVV.

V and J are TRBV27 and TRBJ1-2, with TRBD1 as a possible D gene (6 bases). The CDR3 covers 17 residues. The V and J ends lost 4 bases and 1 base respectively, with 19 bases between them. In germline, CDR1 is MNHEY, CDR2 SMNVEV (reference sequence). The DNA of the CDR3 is TGTGCCAGCAGTTCGCAGGGGTCCTCATTCGTTAACTATGGCTACACCTTC. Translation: CASSSQGSSFVNYGYTF.

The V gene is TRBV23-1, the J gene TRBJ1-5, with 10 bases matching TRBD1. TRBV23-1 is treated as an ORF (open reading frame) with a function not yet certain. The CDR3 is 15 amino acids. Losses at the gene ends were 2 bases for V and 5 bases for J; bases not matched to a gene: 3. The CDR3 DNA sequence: TGCGCCAGCAGTCAAGGGACAGGGGTAGATCAGCCCCAGCATTTT. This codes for CASSQGTGVDQPQHF.

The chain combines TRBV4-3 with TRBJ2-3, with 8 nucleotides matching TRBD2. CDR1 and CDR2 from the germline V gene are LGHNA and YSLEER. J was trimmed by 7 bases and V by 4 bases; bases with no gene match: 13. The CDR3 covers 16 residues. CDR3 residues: CASSPQVAGGLHTQYF. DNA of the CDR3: TGCGCCAGCAGCCCTCAGGTCGCGGGGGGCCTTCATACGCAGTATTTT.

The CDR3 spells CSVVFPRQITDTQYF. CDR3 nucleotides: TGCAGCGTTGTGTTCCCCAGACAGATCACAGATACGCAGTATTTT. The chain is built from TRBV29-1 and TRBJ2-3, with D possibly TRBD1 on 5 matching bases. The V end was cut by 4 bases, the J end by 2 bases, with 16 bases between. CDR1 is SQVTM, CDR2 ANQGSEA, per germline. CDR3 length: 15 residues.

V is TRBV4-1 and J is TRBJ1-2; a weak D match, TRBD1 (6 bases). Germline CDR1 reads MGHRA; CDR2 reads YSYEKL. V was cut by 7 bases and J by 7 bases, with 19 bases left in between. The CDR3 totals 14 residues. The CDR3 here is CASTVVGQLSGYTF. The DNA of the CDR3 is TGCGCCAGCACCGTCGTAGGACAGCTGAGTGGCTACACCTTC.

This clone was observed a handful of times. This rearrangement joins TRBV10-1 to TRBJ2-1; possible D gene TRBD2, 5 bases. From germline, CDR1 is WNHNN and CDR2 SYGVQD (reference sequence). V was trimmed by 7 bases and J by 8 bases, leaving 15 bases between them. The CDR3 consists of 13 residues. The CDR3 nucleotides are TGCGCCAGCAAATCTCCCGGGAACGATGAGCAGTTCTTC. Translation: CASKSPGNDEQFF.

For the CDR3, the DNA is TGTGCCAGCATCGCGGTTGGAAACACCATATATTTT. This translates into CASIAVGNTIYF. This chain links TRBV6-1 with TRBJ1-3; the D is unclear. Germline values: CDR1 MNHNS, CDR2 SASEGT. V dropped 7 bases and J dropped 3 bases, with 7 bases sitting between them. The CDR3 consists of 12 residues.

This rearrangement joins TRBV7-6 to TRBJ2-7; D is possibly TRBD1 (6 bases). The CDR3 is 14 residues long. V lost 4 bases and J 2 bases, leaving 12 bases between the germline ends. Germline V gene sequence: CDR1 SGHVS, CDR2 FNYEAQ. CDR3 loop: CASSWEDRTYEQYF. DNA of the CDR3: TGTGCCAGCAGCTGGGAAGACAGGACCTACGAGCAGTACTTC.